These 29 T cell receptor beta chains were sequenced from one sample in a study of regulatory T cells in long-lasting Graves disease. HTBI primers from iRepertoire and Arm-PCR of CDR3 regions yielded the TCR beta libraries. TCRdb processed the multiplex PCR reads anew with MiXCR; each CDR3 protein has one entry. The sample holds 360,000 or so distinct CDR3 sequences, 15% to 20% seen once. As to time point: newly diagnosed GD, antithyroid drugs for less than 3 months. With RNA extracted from PBMCs as input, the TCR library was made. The same sample was also used in a study of T cells in Graves' hyperthyroidism and ophthalmopathy.

Here the sequenced sample was peripheral blood mononuclear cells (PBMCs), taken at new diagnosis, from a patient treated with antithyroid drugs. These receptors all come from a woman between 18 and 29 years old with Graves disease.

Comments on this clonotype: A far more abundant clone sits one base away, making this likely a read error. J is TRBJ2-1 and V is TRBV12-3 or TRBV12-4; possibly TRBD1 or TRBD2 for D (5 bases each). The J call may be faulty, since TRBJ2-5 better matches the DNA end. The CDR3 has 14 residues. In DNA form, the CDR3 reads TGTGCCAGCAGTTCCCAACTAGGGGAAGAGACCCAGTACTTC. Translated: CASSSQLGEETQYF.

This clonotype was seen a handful of times. The J gene is TRBJ2-3, the V gene TRBV10-3; the match to TRBD1 covers 8 bases. V dropped 4 bases and J dropped 3; count of bases not matched to a gene: 3. There are 14 residues in the CDR3. Germline lookup yields CDR1 ENHRY and CDR2 SYGVKD. The CDR3 loop is CAISGGQGTDTQYF. CDR3 sequence (DNA): TGTGCCATCAGTGGCGGACAGGGTACAGATACGCAGTATTTT.

This clonotype was picked up many times. CDR3 protein: CASSQARQGTEAFF. The CDR3 nucleotides read TGCGCCAGCAGCCAAGCCAGGCAGGGCACTGAAGCTTTCTTT. The chain combines TRBV4-1 with TRBJ1-1; perhaps TRBD1 as D (5 bases). Trimming cost V 1 base and J 4 bases, with 10 bases left between them. This CDR3 spans 14 amino acids. The germline gives CDR1 MGHRA, CDR2 YSYEKL.

The chain is built from TRBV6-2 or TRBV6-3 and TRBJ2-7; 10 positions agree with TRBD1. V lost 6 bases, J lost 3 bases, and 2 bases stayed unmatched. Germline lookup yields CDR1 MNHEY and CDR2 SVGEGT. The CDR3 consists of 13 residues. CDR3 sequence: CASRWTGGYEQYF. The CDR3 DNA follows: TGTGCCAGCAGATGGACAGGGGGCTACGAGCAGTACTTC.

At least ten counts were recorded for this clonotype. This chain connects TRBV18 to TRBJ2-1; the D gene is possibly TRBD1 (5 bases). The CDR3 consists of 15 residues. V gave up 3 bases and J gave up 5 bases, with 14 bases separating them. Germline V CDR1 and CDR2: KGHSH, LQKENI. The CDR3 sequence: CASSPPETVHNEQFF. Written as DNA, the CDR3 is TGTGCCAGCTCACCTCCTGAGACAGTGCACAATGAGCAGTTCTTC. Variable domain in full (rest from reference TRBV18 and TRBJ2-1): NAGVMQNPRHLVRRRGQEARLRCSPMKGHSHVYWYRQLPEEGLKFMVYLQKENIIDESGMPKERFSAEFPKEGPSILRIQQVVRGDSAAYFCASSPPETVHNEQFFGPGTRLTVL.

This clonotype has only a few counts. The chain is built from TRBV5-1 and TRBJ2-3; possibly TRBD1 or TRBD2 for D (5 bases each). The CDR3 extends over 15 amino acids. V shed 3 bases and J shed 1 base, with 12 bases lying between them. Germline lookup yields CDR1 SGHRS and CDR2 YFSETQ. CDR3 nucleotide sequence: TGCGCCAGCAGCTCCGGGACGCTCGGCACAGATACGCAGTATTTT. It encodes CASSSGTLGTDTQYF.

In its sample, this clonotype was seen many times. A junction boundary mismatches the germline segment, possibly from a read error. The chain links TRBV27 to TRBJ1-2, with D possibly TRBD1 on 6 matching bases. Germline CDR1 and CDR2: MNHEY and SMNVEV (reference sequence). The CDR3 consists of 13 residues. The CDR3 is CASSLWSGVAISF. DNA of the CDR3: TGTGCCAGCAGTTTGTGGTCAGGGGTGGCAATTAGCTTC.

This clonotype was detected ten times or more. The rearrangement joins TRBV5-6 to TRBJ2-5, with D possibly being TRBD1 (5 bases). Germline values: CDR1 SGHDT, CDR2 YYEEEE. The CDR3 extends over 16 amino acids. V was cut by 1 base and J by 1 base, with 14 bases left in between. CDR3 nucleotides: TGTGCCAGCAGCTTGTCCACAGGCTTCTTCCAAGAGACCCAGTACTTC. It is translated as CASSLSTGFFQETQYF.

This clonotype was counted many times. The gene calls are TRBV28 and TRBJ1-1; D uncertain. The length of the CDR3 is 13 residues. Germline-derived CDR1 and CDR2 are MDHEN and SYDVKM. Trimming pared 4 bases from V and 0 bases from J, leaving 6 bases between. This CDR3 is CASSSPMNTEAFF. The DNA of the CDR3 is TGTGCCAGCAGTTCGCCAATGAACACTGAAGCTTTCTTT.

This clonotype was picked up many times. This sequence joins TRBV5-1 and TRBJ2-1; D could derive from TRBD1 or TRBD2 (6 bases each). The V and J ends lost 1 base and 5 bases respectively, with 13 bases between them. The CDR3 is 15 amino acids. Germline CDR1 is SGHRS and CDR2 is YFSETQ. CDR3 amino acids: CASSLLGGADNEQFF. The CDR3 DNA follows: TGCGCCAGCAGCTTGTTGGGGGGCGCAGACAATGAGCAGTTCTTC.

This clonotype came up many times. The chain has TRBV29-1 and TRBJ2-1, with 9 bases that match TRBD2. Germline CDR1 and CDR2: SQVTM and ANQGSEA. This CDR3 spans 17 amino acids. V trimming: 1 base; J trimming: 0 bases; junction bases outside the gene matches: 7. This chain's CDR3 is CSVEGGFSGSSYNEQFF. In DNA form, the CDR3 reads TGCAGCGTTGAAGGAGGGTTTAGCGGGAGCTCCTACAATGAGCAGTTCTTC.

This clonotype occurred many times. J is TRBJ2-3 and V is TRBV27; 12 bases line up with TRBD2. Per the germline V gene, CDR1 is MNHEY and CDR2 is SMNVEV (reference sequence). J was trimmed by 4 bases and V by 6 bases; bases with no gene match: 8. This CDR3 region has 16 residues. CDR3 sequence reads: CASSVTSGSSADTQYF. CDR3 bases: TGTGCCAGCAGCGTGACTAGCGGGAGTAGCGCAGATACGCAGTATTTT.

This clonotype was picked up many times. The genes are TRBV5-1 and TRBJ2-1; 10 positions agree with TRBD2. Unmatched junction bases numbered 9, after V lost 3 bases and J lost 9 bases. This CDR3 spans 15 amino acids. In germline, CDR1 is SGHRS, CDR2 YFSETQ. CDR3 bases: TGCGCCAGCAGCTGGGGGGCTAGCGGGAGCGCTGAGCAGTTCTTC. Amino acid sequence: CASSWGASGSAEQFF.

This chain joins TRBV27 and TRBJ2-1; D is tentatively TRBD1 or TRBD2 (5 bases each). This CDR3 spans 14 amino acids. V lost 3 bases, J lost 4 bases, and 10 bases lay in between. Germline values: CDR1 MNHEY, CDR2 SMNVEV (reference sequence). DNA of the CDR3: TGTGCCAGCAGTTTTTTGGGGGTTTACAATGAGCAGTTCTTC. Protein: CASSFLGVYNEQFF.

This clonotype was observed many times. As DNA, the CDR3 is TGTGCCAGCAGCCCGGAACAGGGGTGGGAGACCGGGGAGCTGTTTTTT. As protein: CASSPEQGWETGELFF. The V gene is TRBV11-2, the J gene TRBJ2-2, with TRBD1 identical over 7 bases. With 5 bases clipped from V and 5 bases from J, the junction kept 11 bases outside the gene matches. Germline assignment: CDR1 SGHAT and CDR2 FQNNGV. The CDR3 is 16 amino acids. The full variable domain, in which reference TRBV11-2 and TRBJ2-2 provide the parts outside the CDR3, is EAGVAQSPRYKIIEKRQSVAFWCNPISGHATLYWYQQILGQGPKLLIQFQNNGVVDDSQLPKDRFSAERLKGVDSTLKIQPAKLEDSAVYLCASSPEQGWETGELFFGEGSRLTVL.

The genes are TRBV24-1 and TRBJ2-1, with 7 bases lining up with TRBD2. J was trimmed by 4 bases and V by 6 bases; bases with no gene match: 5. The CDR3 covers 14 residues. The V gene's germline CDR1 is KGHDR and CDR2 SFDVKD. In nucleotides, the CDR3 is TGTGCCACCAGTCCTAGCGGAGAATACAATGAGCAGTTCTTC. Its translation: CATSPSGEYNEQFF.

This clonotype has ten or more counts. J is TRBJ2-3 and V is TRBV7-3; 8 positions agree with TRBD1. CDR1 and CDR2 from the germline V gene are SGHTA and FQGTGA. With V trimmed by 1 base and J by 0 bases, 3 bases remained unmatched. This CDR3 region has 16 residues. As DNA, the CDR3 is TGTGCCAGCAGCTTAAACAGGGGGTCTAGCACAGATACGCAGTATTTT. The encoded protein is CASSLNRGSSTDTQYF.

Ten or more counts support this clonotype. This chain connects TRBV4-1 to TRBJ2-3; no reliable D call. Trimming shortened V by 0 bases and J by 4 bases, and 8 bases separated the two germline ends. CDR1 and CDR2 (germline): MGHRA, YSYEKL. The CDR3 spans 14 residues. In nucleotides, the CDR3 is TGCGCCAGCAGCCAAGACGCTAGATCAGATACGCAGTATTTT. Translated: CASSQDARSDTQYF.

This clonotype was picked up many times. The chain employs TRBV6-1 and TRBJ2-7; D is possibly TRBD2 (5 bases). Germline values: CDR1 MNHNS, CDR2 SASEGT. The V end was cut by 8 bases, the J end by 6 bases, with 17 bases between. The CDR3 totals 13 residues. The CDR3 loop is CASRDTRIGEQYF. The CDR3 DNA reads TGTGCCAGCCGAGACACTAGGATCGGCGAGCAGTACTTC.

This clonotype was seen a handful of times. The genes are TRBV19 and TRBJ1-5; D ambiguous. The V and J ends lost 1 base and 6 bases respectively, with 4 bases between them. Germline lookup yields CDR1 LNHDA and CDR2 SQIVND (reference sequence). This CDR3 region has 12 residues. This CDR3 reads CASSIGFQPQHF. Here the CDR3 DNA reads TGTGCCAGTAGTATAGGGTTTCAGCCCCAGCATTTT.

There are many counts of this clonotype. V gene TRBV5-5 combines with J gene TRBJ2-7, with D perhaps TRBD1 (6 bases). V was trimmed by 4 bases and J by 2 bases, leaving 16 bases between them. Germline-derived CDR1 and CDR2 are SGHKS and YYEKEE (reference sequence). The CDR3 is 15 amino acids. The CDR3 spells CASSQVGDTTYEQYF. CDR3 in DNA: TGTGCCAGCAGCCAGGTTGGGGACACTACCTACGAGCAGTACTTC.

The table lists this clonotype with many counts. The rearrangement uses TRBV10-3 and TRBJ2-7; 10 bases match TRBD1. J lost 5 bases, V lost 11 bases, and 3 bases had no gene match. CDR3 length: 11 amino acids. The germline CDR1 and CDR2 sequences are ENHRY and SYGVKD. The CDR3 protein is CASTGGHEQYF. The CDR3 nucleotides read TGTGCCTCGACAGGGGGCCACGAGCAGTACTTC.

This clonotype was picked up a small number of times. This sequence joins TRBV19 and TRBJ1-1; unclear D gene. Germline values: CDR1 LNHDA, CDR2 SQIVND (reference sequence). The CDR3 contains 14 residues. The V end was cut by 3 bases, the J end by 0 bases, with 8 bases between. The CDR3 loop reads CASSMGWMNTEAFF. CDR3 bases: TGTGCCAGTAGTATGGGGTGGATGAACACTGAAGCTTTCTTT.

This clonotype was counted a few times. The chain employs TRBV7-9 and TRBJ2-3, with D unclear. Germline-derived CDR1 and CDR2 are SEHNR and FQNEAQ (reference sequence). The CDR3 sequence is 11 residues long. V was pared by 7 bases and J by 5 bases, with 7 bases between. The CDR3 reads CASTQIDTQYF. As DNA, the CDR3 is TGTGCCAGCACCCAAATAGATACGCAGTATTTT.

Comments on this clonotype: One end of the junction fails to match germline, which may point to a read error. The chain links TRBV4-1 to TRBJ2-3, with 7 bases fitting TRBD2. Germline loops: CDR1 MGHRA, CDR2 YSYEKL. The length of the CDR3 is 15 residues. The CDR3 is CASSVPGLNADTQYF. CDR3 sequence (DNA): TGTGCCAGCAGCGTACCGGGACTAAATGCAGATACGCAGTATTTT.

This clonotype showed up many times. J is TRBJ1-4 and V is TRBV28; D unclear. Per the germline V gene, CDR1 is MDHEN and CDR2 is SYDVKM. This CDR3 has 13 amino acids. V was cut by 4 bases and J by 13 bases, with 16 bases left in between. Here the CDR3 DNA reads TGTGCCAGCAGTTCCGACCTCCCAACCGGACTGTTTTTT. Protein: CASSSDLPTGLFF.

The chain combines TRBV19 with TRBJ2-3; TRBD2 aligns across 11 bases. V trimming: 3 bases; J trimming: 5 bases; junction bases outside the gene matches: 4. Germline CDR1 and CDR2: LNHDA and SQIVND (reference sequence). The CDR3 runs 15 residues. The CDR3 DNA is TGTGCCAGTAGTATCCTAGCGGGGGGCCTAGATACGCAGTATTTT. Translated: CASSILAGGLDTQYF.

In this sample, this clonotype turned up many times. The chain uses TRBV11-2 and TRBJ1-1; a possible D gene is TRBD1 (6 bases). Germline CDR1 is SGHAT and CDR2 is FQNNGV. The V gene lost 8 bases and the J gene lost 3 bases, with 22 bases spanning the gap. This CDR3 has 16 amino acids. Written as DNA, the CDR3 is TGTGCCAGCGCCCTTGGCCGGGGGCGGATGGACACTGAAGCTTTCTTT. Amino acid sequence: CASALGRGRMDTEAFF.

This clonotype has a count of ten or more. The rearrangement joins TRBV7-9 to TRBJ1-1; 7 bases align to TRBD1. V lost 4 bases to trimming and J lost 1 base; unmatched junction nucleotides: 6. Germline loops: CDR1 SEHNR, CDR2 FQNEAQ (reference sequence). The CDR3 runs 15 residues. This CDR3 is CASSYQSGGNTEAFF. For the CDR3, the DNA is TGTGCCAGCAGCTATCAGTCAGGGGGGAACACTGAAGCTTTCTTT.